One and the same sample provided the 27 T cell receptor beta chains below, sequenced in a study of blood T cell repertoires in COVID-19. TCRdb's table, derived via immunoSEQ multiplex PCR, lists solely in-frame clones and lacks some. The repertoire holds roughly 50,000 clones, with less than 90% as singletons. Sequenced: peripheral blood. These receptor sequences come from a woman of 80 years or more with acute or convalescent COVID-19.

The genes are TRBV7-9 and TRBJ1-5; 7 nucleotides agree with TRBD1. CDR3 size: 13 residues. Germline CDR1 SEHNR, CDR2 FQNEAQ (reference sequence). After removal of 4 bases from V and 5 bases from J, the junction contained 2 bases not matched to a gene. In DNA, the CDR3 is TGTGCCAGCAGCTGGGACAGCGATCAGCCCCAGCATTTT. It is translated as CASSWDSDQPQHF. The whole variable domain, remainder taken from reference TRBV7-9 and TRBJ1-5, is DTGVSQNPRHKITKRGQNVTFRCDPISEHNRLYWYRQTLGQGPEFLTYFQNEAQLEKSRLLSDRFSAERPKGSFSTLEIQRTEQGDSAMYLCASSWDSDQPQHFGDGTRLSIL.

The rearrangement uses TRBV19 and TRBJ1-4, with D tentatively TRBD1 (5 bases). The V gene's germline CDR1 is LNHDA and CDR2 SQIVND (reference sequence). V lost 5 bases and J 12 bases, leaving 19 bases between the germline ends. The CDR3 length is 14 residues. CDR3 sequence (DNA): TGTGCCAGTAGTCCGCGGGACCTCGGGAGGGAACTGTTTTTT. Translation gives CASSPRDLGRELFF.

The chain carries TRBV11-2 and TRBJ1-1, with a tentative D call TRBD1 (5 bases). The V gene lost 2 bases and the J gene lost 5 bases, with 12 bases spanning the gap. Germline-derived CDR1 and CDR2 are SGHAT and FQNNGV. The CDR3 loop spans 14 amino acids. CDR3 nucleotide sequence: TGTGCCAGCAGCTTATCCCGCGGGGGGACTGAAGCTTTCTTT. Its translation: CASSLSRGGTEAFF.

This chain uses TRBV6-1 with TRBJ2-2; tentatively, D is TRBD2 (6 bases). The CDR3 runs to 16 residues. V was pared by 2 bases and J by 1 base, with 11 bases between. Germline V CDR1 and CDR2: MNHNS, SASEGT. The CDR3 DNA is TGTGCCAGCAGTGAAAATACGGGGGAGAACACCGGGGAGCTGTTTTTT. Translated, it gives CASSENTGENTGELFF.

The J gene is TRBJ2-2, the V gene TRBV9, with D possibly TRBD1 on 7 matching bases. This CDR3 contains 16 residues. CDR1 and CDR2 from the germline V gene are SGDLS and YYNGEE. Trimming shortened V by 0 bases and J by 5 bases, and 14 bases separated the two germline ends. The CDR3 region has the DNA TGTGCCAGCAGCGTAGTGTCAGGGGGGAATACCGGGGAGCTGTTTTTT. Protein product: CASSVVSGGNTGELFF.

V and J are TRBV5-1 and TRBJ1-1; unclear D gene. CDR1 SGHRS and CDR2 YFSETQ come from the germline V gene. Trimming shortened V by 0 bases and J by 3 bases, and 6 bases separated the two germline ends. The CDR3 spans 13 residues. As DNA, the CDR3 is TGCGCCAGCAGCTTGGGTCAGGACACTGAAGCTTTCTTT. It yields the protein CASSLGQDTEAFF.

This rearrangement joins TRBV7-9 to TRBJ1-1; 9 nucleotides align to TRBD1. Trimming removed 3 bases from V and 2 bases from J; junction bases left unmatched: 1. The CDR3 length is 14 residues. CDR1 and CDR2 from the germline V gene are SEHNR and FQNEAQ (reference sequence). CDR3 nucleotides: TGTGCCAGCAGCTTGGACAGGGGTAACACTGAAGCTTTCTTT. Protein product: CASSLDRGNTEAFF.

The V call is TRBV7-2, the J call TRBJ2-7; weak D call: TRBD2 (6 bases). V lost 5 bases and J lost 3, with 11 bases in between. The germline gives CDR1 SGHTA, CDR2 FQGNSA. The CDR3 is made up of 13 amino acids. CDR3 sequence (DNA): TGTGCCAGCAGCCCTGGAGGGAACTACGAGCAGTACTTC. Amino acids: CASSPGGNYEQYF.

The rearrangement links TRBV11-2 to TRBJ1-4; D perhaps matches TRBD1 (6 bases). The CDR3 sequence is 15 residues long. Deletions cut 4 bases from V and 11 bases from J, with 20 bases between. The germline gives CDR1 SGHAT, CDR2 FQNNGV. The CDR3 protein is CASSSLSGAPGKLFF. Written as DNA, the CDR3 is TGTGCCAGCAGCTCTCTTTCAGGGGCGCCTGGGAAACTGTTTTTT.

The chain recombines TRBV6-5 with TRBJ2-7; TRBD2 aligns across 10 bases. Germline CDR1 MNHEY, CDR2 SVGAGI. CDR3 length: 15 residues. With V trimmed by 7 bases and J by 2 bases, 8 bases remained unmatched. CDR3 amino acids: CASKPTSGATYEQYF. The CDR3 nucleotides are TGTGCCAGCAAGCCCACTAGCGGGGCTACCTACGAGCAGTACTTC.

V and J are TRBV12-3 or TRBV12-4 and TRBJ1-1, with no clear D. This CDR3 spans 13 amino acids. Trimming removed 7 bases from V and 4 bases from J, with 13 bases in between. This chain's CDR3 is CASTLGVGTEAFF. The CDR3 nucleotides are TGTGCCAGCACCCTCGGAGTCGGCACTGAAGCTTTCTTT.

V and J are TRBV5-1 and TRBJ2-1; maybe TRBD2 (6 bases). V lost 3 bases, J lost 2 bases, and 12 bases lay in between. The CDR3 is 15 residues long. Germline-derived CDR1 and CDR2 are SGHRS and YFSETQ. The CDR3 DNA reads as TGCGCCAGCAGCTCCTCGACGGGAGCCTACAATGAGCAGTTCTTC. Residues: CASSSSTGAYNEQFF. The complete variable domain, with remaining parts taken from reference TRBV5-1 and TRBJ2-1, reads KAGVTQTPRYLIKTRGQQVTLSCSPISGHRSVSWYQQTPGQGLQFLFEYFSETQRNKGNFPGRFSGRQFSNSRSEMNVSTLELGDSALYLCASSSSTGAYNEQFFGPGTRLTVL.

The chain has TRBV2 and TRBJ1-5, with D uncertain. This CDR3 has 14 amino acids. V gave up 6 bases and J gave up 1 base, with 10 bases separating them. Germline CDR1 reads SNHLY; CDR2 reads FYNNEI. In DNA, the CDR3 is TGTGCCAGCAGGGGCGACGGCAGCAATCAGCCCCAGCATTTT. Protein: CASRGDGSNQPQHF.

The CDR3 sequence: CASSYKGQPNTGELFF. CDR3 in DNA: TGTGCCAGCAGTTACAAGGGACAGCCTAACACCGGGGAGCTGTTTTTT. The V gene is TRBV6-5, the J gene TRBJ2-2; 7 nucleotides agree with TRBD1. This CDR3 has 16 residues. Per the germline V gene, CDR1 is MNHEY and CDR2 is SVGAGI. The J segment lost 2 bases and the V segment lost 2 bases, leaving 5 bases of the junction unmatched.

In this sample, this clone turned up a few times. The chain is built from TRBV6-5 and TRBJ1-2, with D unclear. CDR3 size: 13 residues. Germline CDR1 reads MNHEY; CDR2 reads SVGAGI. V lost 5 bases and J lost 3, with 10 bases in between. The CDR3 is CASSPSSDYGYTF. CDR3 in DNA: TGTGCCAGCAGTCCCAGTTCCGACTATGGCTACACCTTC.

This clone was recorded once. This chain joins TRBV12-3 or TRBV12-4 and TRBJ2-5, with D maybe TRBD2 (5 bases). V shed 6 bases and J shed 4 bases, with 9 bases lying between them. The CDR3 contains 12 residues. CDR3 in DNA: TGTGCCAGCAGAGGACGGGGAGAGACCCAGTACTTC. The encoded protein is CASRGRGETQYF.

This rearrangement joins TRBV5-1 to TRBJ2-7; 12 nucleotides line up with TRBD2. Trimming removed 0 bases from V and 3 bases from J; junction bases left unmatched: 7. The CDR3 runs 17 residues. Per the germline V gene, CDR1 is SGHRS and CDR2 is YFSETQ. DNA of the CDR3: TGCGCCAGCAGCTTGGTGCTAGCGGGGGGGTCTATCTACGAGCAGTACTTC. The encoded protein is CASSLVLAGGSIYEQYF.

The chain recombines TRBV6-5 with TRBJ2-1; D gene ambiguous. The CDR3 extends over 14 amino acids. The germline gives CDR1 MNHEY, CDR2 SVGAGI. V lost 9 bases, J lost 7 bases, and 19 bases lay in between. The CDR3 DNA follows: TGTGCCAGTTCATTTTCGCGTTCACGGAATGAGCAGTTCTTC. It translates to CASSFSRSRNEQFF.

CDR3 bases: TGCGCCAGCAGCTTGGTGGCAGGGGCAGGGGTAGGCGAAAAACTGTTTTTT. The encoded protein is CASSLVAGAGVGEKLFF. This sequence joins TRBV5-1 and TRBJ1-4, with a possible D match to TRBD1 (6 bases). Trimming removed 0 bases from V and 8 bases from J, with 20 bases in between. CDR1 is SGHRS, CDR2 YFSETQ, per germline. The CDR3 spans 17 residues.

CDR3 bases: TGTGCCAGCAGCCGGGGCTGGGACAGGGATAGATACGAGCAGTACTTC. Its protein product is CASSRGWDRDRYEQYF. V gene TRBV11-2 combines with J gene TRBJ2-7, with 9 bases matching TRBD1. V lost 5 bases to trimming and J lost 4 bases; unmatched junction nucleotides: 12. Germline V gene data show CDR1 as SGHAT and CDR2 as FQNNGV. The CDR3 is 16 amino acids.

CDR3: CASTTAWAGREKLFF. The CDR3 DNA follows: TGTGCCAGCACCACGGCATGGGCGGGGAGGGAAAAACTGTTTTTT. The rearrangement links TRBV6-5 to TRBJ1-4; no firm D call. CDR1 and CDR2 (germline): MNHEY, SVGAGI. The V end lost 7 bases, the J end lost 8 bases, and 20 bases lay between the germline ends. This CDR3 region has 15 residues.

This clone was seen a few times. The chain joins TRBV6-5 to TRBJ1-5; 9 nucleotides match TRBD1. Unmatched junction bases numbered 4, after V lost 4 bases and J lost 6 bases. The CDR3 contains 14 residues. Germline loops: CDR1 MNHEY, CDR2 SVGAGI. CDR3 nucleotide sequence: TGTGCCAGCAGTTCTACAGGGGGCGGTCAGCCCCAGCATTTT. As protein: CASSSTGGGQPQHF.

V and J are TRBV3-1 (or the pseudogene TRBV3-2) and TRBJ1-4; D uncertain. Germline V gene lookup returns CDR1 LGHDT and CDR2 YNNKEL (reference sequence). Trimming cost V 4 bases and J 5 bases, with 11 bases left between them. This CDR3 region has 14 residues. Here the CDR3 reads CASSRKQSNEKLFF. CDR3 coding DNA: TGTGCCAGCAGCCGTAAACAGTCAAATGAAAAACTGTTTTTT.

The chain links TRBV19 to TRBJ2-5, with a weak D call TRBD1 (5 bases). The CDR3 contains 16 residues. In germline, CDR1 is LNHDA, CDR2 SQIVND (reference sequence). V dropped 7 bases and J dropped 3 bases, with 21 bases sitting between them. For the CDR3, the DNA is TGTGCCAGTACCAAGACTGACAGACCCCGGGAAGAGACCCAGTACTTC. It specifies CASTKTDRPREETQYF.

The chain is built from TRBV4-1 and TRBJ1-3; D ambiguous. The germline gives CDR1 MGHRA, CDR2 YSYEKL. V was cut by 4 bases and J by 1 base, with 8 bases left in between. The length of the CDR3 is 14 residues. This CDR3 is CASSLDGSGNTIYF. In DNA, the CDR3 is TGCGCCAGCAGCCTAGACGGGTCTGGAAACACCATATATTTT.

This rearrangement joins TRBV7-8 to TRBJ2-1; TRBD1 might be the D (7 bases). CDR3 size: 12 residues. Germline CDR1 SGHVS, CDR2 FQNEAQ. Trimming pared 5 bases from V and 14 bases from J, leaving 16 bases between. CDR3 nucleotides: TGTGCCAGCAGCCAGGGCGGGACAGAAGAGTTCTTC. Protein: CASSQGGTEEFF. The full variable domain, completed using reference TRBV7-8 and TRBJ2-1, is GAGVSQSPRYKVAKRGQDVALRCDPISGHVSLFWYQQALGQGPEFLTYFQNEAQLDKSGLPSDRFFAERPEGSVSTLKIQRTQQEDSAVYLCASSQGGTEEFFGPGTRLTVL.

The V call is TRBV15, the J call TRBJ2-1; TRBD1 agrees at 10 bases. Germline-derived CDR1 and CDR2 are LNHNV and YYDKDF (reference sequence). This CDR3 region has 15 residues. V shed 2 bases, J shed 7 bases, and the junction held 5 bases outside the gene matches. The CDR3 coding sequence is TGTGCCACCAGCAGACCGGGACAGGGGAGGAATGAGCAGTTCTTC. It is translated as CATSRPGQGRNEQFF.